This T cell receptor beta chain is drawn from a study of vaccination and CD4 T cells after COVID-19. Across the whole study: Overlapping peptides of the spike proteins of SARS-CoV-2, HCoV-NL63, HCoV-OC43 and HCoV-229E were used for cell stimulation.

Study-level results: Sampling was limited to relatively few convalescent patients, with no early post-infection timepoints studied.

As for treatment: approximately nine-day PBMC culture with coronavirus spike peptide pools or control peptides (ViraFEST assay). Cultured CD4+ T cell DNA was sequenced using the Oncomine TCR Beta short-read assay. TCRdb fed the PCR reads into MiXCR, producing one record per CDR3 protein. The sample yields 13,000 or so distinct CDR3 sequences, about 30% seen once. CDR3 length: 15 amino acids. Trimming removed 0 bases at V and 5 bases at J, with 11 bases between. CDR1 DFQATT and CDR2 SNEGSKA come from the germline V gene (reference sequence). This clonotype ranks as medium-sized. Its antigen is undetermined.

Sequenced sample: CD4+ T cells from blood, cultured in vitro. This sequence joins TRBV20-1 and TRBJ1-6; TRBD1 might be the D (6 bases). The source is a human donor who had recovered from COVID-19. CDR3 bases: TGCAGTGCTAGAGATACGGACAGAGATAATTCACCCCTCCACTTT. Its translation is CSARDTDRDNSPLHF.